These T cell receptor beta chains were read from a single sample in a study of blood T cell repertoires in COVID-19. Some clones are missing from TCRdb's copy, which holds only in-frame ones; the method was immunoSEQ multiplex PCR. The sample lists over 100,000 clones, roughly 76% seen once, with more than 9% in the top ten. Sequences were obtained from peripheral blood. The receptors were gathered from a human donor in a cohort sampled during active COVID-19. The CDR3 runs from the conserved cysteine through the conserved F or W. Each record gives: J gene, D gene, V gene, clone size, CDR3 protein, CDR3 DNA. D genes are given only for firm matches. For some rows the clone size is stated as once, few or many, or as a class when expanded; others skip it.

TRBJ2-5 NA TRBV27 NA CASAEYQETQYF TGTGCCAGCGCCGAGTACCAAGAGACCCAGTACTTC
TRBJ2-3 NA TRBV7-2 NA CASSLSLVATSDTQYF TGTGCCAGCAGCTTAAGTCTGGTGGCGACTTCGGATACGCAGTATTTT
TRBJ2-7 TRBD1 TRBV2 NA CASRRTGVLDEQYF TGTGCCAGCAGAAGGACAGGGGTTCTCGACGAGCAGTACTTC
TRBJ1-2 NA TRBV18 NA CASSTGGRRGLGGYTF TGTGCCAGCTCCACCGGCGGCAGGCGGGGCCTCGGGGGCTACACCTTC
TRBJ2-7 NA TRBV3-1/TRBV3-2 NA CASSQGRLSYEQYF TGTGCCAGCAGCCAGGGGAGGCTTTCCTACGAGCAGTACTTC
TRBJ1-5 TRBD1 TRBV10-1 few CASSDEQGARQPQHF TGCGCCAGCAGTGATGAACAGGGGGCTCGTCAGCCCCAGCATTTT
TRBJ2-5 TRBD2 TRBV11-2 NA CASSGGGAKTQYF TGTGCCAGCAGCGGCGGGGGGGCGAAGACCCAGTACTTC
TRBJ1-6 TRBD1 TRBV7-9 many CASSLGQGFYNSPLHF TGTGCCAGCAGCTTAGGACAGGGGTTCTATAATTCACCCCTCCACTTT
TRBJ1-2 TRBD1 TRBV28 NA CASSSPGTGYGYGYTF TGTGCCAGCAGTTCCCCCGGGACAGGGTACGGCTATGGCTACACCTTC
TRBJ2-7 TRBD2 TRBV28 few CASAGGVYEQYF TGTGCCAGCGCGGGAGGCGTGTACGAGCAGTACTTC
TRBJ2-2 TRBD2 TRBV24-1 few CATTNAGANTGELFF TGTGCCACAACAAATGCGGGAGCGAACACCGGGGAGCTGTTTTTT
TRBJ2-3 TRBD2 TRBV5-1 NA CASSLLAGGLDTQYF TGCGCCAGCAGCTTGTTGGCGGGGGGGCTTGATACGCAGTATTTT
TRBJ2-6 NA TRBV29-1 NA CSVEDRGGQGSGANVLTF TGCAGCGTTGAAGACCGGGGGGGACAGGGCTCAGGGGCCAACGTCCTGACTTTC
TRBJ1-2 TRBD1 TRBV2 NA CASSGGQFLLVGYTF TGTGCCAGCAGCGGGGGACAGTTCCTTTTGGTCGGCTACACCTTC
TRBJ2-1 TRBD2 TRBV7-9 NA CASTWGGLAGGPNEQFF TGTGCCAGCACCTGGGGAGGGCTAGCGGGGGGGCCAAATGAGCAGTTCTTC
TRBJ2-3 NA TRBV6-2/TRBV6-3 NA CASSYRQSTDTQYF TGTGCCAGCAGTTACAGACAGAGCACAGATACGCAGTATTTT
TRBJ2-3 TRBD2 TRBV9 NA CASSALAGASRDTQYF TGTGCCAGCAGCGCGCTAGCGGGAGCCTCTCGGGATACGCAGTATTTT
TRBJ2-7 TRBD2 TRBV28 NA CASSLFSGLAGGQEQYF TGTGCCAGCAGTTTATTTTCCGGACTAGCGGGAGGGCAAGAGCAGTACTTC
TRBJ2-3 TRBD1 TRBV6-5 NA CASRPGQGLDTQYF TGTGCCAGCAGACCCGGACAGGGCCTGGATACGCAGTATTTT
TRBJ1-5 TRBD1 TRBV11-2 NA CASGTGRNQPQHF TGTGCCAGCGGGACAGGGAGGAATCAGCCCCAGCATTTT
TRBJ2-7 NA TRBV4-3 NA CASSQDDLRERQYF TGCGCCAGCAGCCAAGATGACCTCAGGGAACGGCAGTACTTC
TRBJ2-6 NA TRBV28 NA CASSGLRNSGANVLTF TGTGCCAGCAGTGGACTGCGGAACTCCGGGGCCAACGTCCTGACTTTC
TRBJ2-3 NA TRBV29-1 once CSVDAGAITDTQYF TGCAGCGTTGACGCGGGGGCGATTACAGATACGCAGTATTTT
TRBJ1-1 NA TRBV18 NA CASSPPGGGDGTFF TGTGCCAGCTCACCACCCGGCGGGGGGGACGGGACTTTCTTT
TRBJ1-1 TRBD1 TRBV5-1 NA CASSEGTGGKPEAFF TGCGCCAGCAGCGAGGGAACAGGGGGCAAACCTGAAGCTTTCTTT
TRBJ1-2 NA TRBV27 NA CASRGGGHTLREANYGYTF TGTGCCAGCAGGGGAGGGGGACATACTCTCCGAGAAGCTAACTATGGCTACACCTTC
TRBJ2-7 TRBD1 TRBV3-1/TRBV3-2 NA CASSQGFGQGPYEQYF TGTGCCAGCAGCCAAGGTTTCGGACAGGGTCCCTACGAGCAGTACTTC
TRBJ1-2 NA TRBV5-1 NA CASTYGGGRSHYGYTF TGCGCCAGCACCTATGGGGGGGGCAGATCGCACTATGGCTACACCTTC
TRBJ1-5 NA TRBV18 few CASSPRRYSNQPQHF TGTGCCAGCTCACCACGAAGGTACAGTAATCAGCCCCAGCATTTT
TRBJ1-1 NA TRBV7-9 NA CASSFFQKNTEAFF TGTGCCAGCAGCTTTTTTCAGAAGAACACTGAAGCTTTCTTT
TRBJ1-5 NA TRBV18 few CASSPGTTDQPQHF TGTGCCAGCTCACCGGGTACTACCGATCAGCCCCAGCATTTT
TRBJ2-2 TRBD2 TRBV13 NA CASSSTLAGEVGELFF TGTGCCAGCAGCAGCACCCTAGCGGGGGAAGTCGGGGAGCTGTTTTTT
TRBJ2-7 NA TRBV7-9 few CASSWDSTYEQYF TGTGCCAGCAGCTGGGACTCAACCTACGAGCAGTACTTC
TRBJ2-7 TRBD1 TRBV7-9 NA CASSRRDRGPSGVYEQYF TGTGCCAGCAGCCGCCGGGACAGGGGGCCGAGTGGGGTCTACGAGCAGTACTTC
TRBJ1-2 TRBD1 TRBV19 NA CASIAAGGPYGYTF TGTGCCAGTATAGCTGCAGGGGGACCCTATGGCTACACCTTC
TRBJ2-1 TRBD1 TRBV11-3 NA CASSLRLSGQGAYEQFF TGTGCCAGCAGCTTAAGGCTGTCCGGACAGGGGGCTTATGAGCAGTTCTTC
TRBJ2-7 NA TRBV7-8 NA CASSPIRTTTYEQYF TGTGCCAGCAGCCCAATACGGACAACGACCTACGAGCAGTACTTC
TRBJ2-7 TRBD1 TRBV11-3 NA CASSSLVGTDEYEQYF TGTGCCAGCAGCTCCCTTGTTGGGACAGATGAATACGAGCAGTACTTC
TRBJ2-3 TRBD2 TRBV20-1 NA CSASPPSGDSDTQYF TGCAGTGCTAGTCCCCCTAGCGGGGATTCGGATACGCAGTATTTT
TRBJ1-3 TRBD1 TRBV7-9 once CASSLGGQSLSGNTIYF TGTGCCAGCAGCTTAGGGGGACAGTCTCTTTCTGGAAACACCATATATTTT
TRBJ1-1 NA TRBV12-3/TRBV12-4 NA CASRGRGVAFF TGTGCCAGCAGGGGGAGGGGAGTAGCTTTCTTT
TRBJ2-4 NA TRBV11-3 NA CASSSGLARAKNIQYF TGTGCCAGCAGCTCCGGCCTAGCTAGAGCCAAAAACATTCAGTACTTC
TRBJ2-4 NA TRBV30 few CAWSPRQNIQYF TGTGCCTGGAGTCCGAGGCAAAACATTCAGTACTTC
TRBJ2-3 TRBD2 TRBV28 once CASSPPTSGRGDTQYF TGTGCCAGCAGTCCTCCCACTAGCGGGAGGGGAGATACGCAGTATTTT
TRBJ1-6 TRBD1 TRBV25-1 NA CASRGDRDNSPLHF TGTGCCAGCAGGGGGGACAGGGATAATTCACCCCTCCACTTT
TRBJ1-6 NA TRBV7-9 NA CASSSQGSPLHF TGTGCCAGCAGCTCGCAGGGGTCACCCCTCCACTTT
TRBJ2-1 NA TRBV4-2 NA CASSSKGKTYNEQFF TGTGCCAGCAGCAGTAAGGGGAAAACCTACAATGAGCAGTTCTTC
TRBJ2-7 TRBD1 TRBV11-2 few CASSLGTGGITEQYF TGTGCCAGCAGCCTCGGGACAGGGGGTATAACCGAGCAGTACTTC